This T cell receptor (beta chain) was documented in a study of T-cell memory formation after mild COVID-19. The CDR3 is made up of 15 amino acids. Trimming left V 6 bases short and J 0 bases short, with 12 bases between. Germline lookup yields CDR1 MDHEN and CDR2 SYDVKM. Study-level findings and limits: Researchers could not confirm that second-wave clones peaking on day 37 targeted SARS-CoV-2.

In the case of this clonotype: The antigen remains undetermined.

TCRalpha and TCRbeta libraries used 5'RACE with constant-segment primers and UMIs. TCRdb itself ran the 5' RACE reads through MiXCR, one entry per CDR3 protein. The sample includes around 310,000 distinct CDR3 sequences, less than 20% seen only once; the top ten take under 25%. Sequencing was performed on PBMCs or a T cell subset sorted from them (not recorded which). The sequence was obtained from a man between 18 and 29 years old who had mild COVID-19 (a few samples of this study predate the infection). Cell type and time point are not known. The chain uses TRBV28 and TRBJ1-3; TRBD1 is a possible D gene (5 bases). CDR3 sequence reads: CASSFRDHSGNTIYF. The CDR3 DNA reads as TGTGCCAGCAGCTTCCGGGACCACTCTGGAAACACCATATATTTT.